Sequencing of this T cell receptor (beta chain) was carried out in a study of CD4 T cells in Merkel cell carcinoma (dated by TCRdb to the late 2010s). For context, the study as a whole: In the three tumors, dextramer-specific cells accounted for about 0.026-0.72% of tumor-infiltrating CD4+ T cells, with a median of approximately 0.6%. The donors were drawn from a repository holding over 1400 Merkel cell carcinoma patients, over 80 of whom were screened for suitable HLA types.

With regard to this clone: No base quality values were provided; no much bigger clone lies one nucleotide off.

Findings and caveats that apply to the study as a whole: Across the three tumors, some 340 unique TRB amino acid sequences were found, and repertoires appeared diverse with clonality roughly 0.111-0.15. The WEDLT209-228 epitope was characterized largely in a single HLA context. Two TRB sequences were shared by two patients at the amino acid level but not at the nucleotide level, which suggests convergent recombination. A few dominant clonotypes appeared to be expanded, with roughly 5.5% to 13% of each sorted population being occupied by the top clonotype.

Live CD4+ cells that were dextramer-positive and negative for CD8, CD14 and CD19 were bulk-sorted on an Aria II cell sorter and flash frozen with no culture step. Donors were a few Merkel cell carcinoma patients with available fresh tumor material. For each patient, a minimum of 2.5 million tumor digest cells were stained using a WEDLT209-228-PE dextramer together with CD4, CD8, CD14 and CD19 antibodies and a viability dye. The sequencing targeted TCR beta chains from WEDLT209-228-specific CD4+ T cells that had been dextramer-sorted from Merkel cell carcinoma tumor digests. Material from fresh tumors or punch biopsies was minced, digested with DNase, collagenase and hyaluronidase for approximately 3 hours at 37 degrees C, and then filtered and cryopreserved. Reading from cysteine to phenylalanine, the CDR3 counts 17 amino acids. The only DNA kept is the CDR3, 51 bases in frame from the first base.

The library was made by the immunoSEQ multiplex PCR assay. The commercial sequencing provider extracted genomic DNA from the sorted cells, and TRB CDR3 regions were profiled at survey-level depth. In the paper's pipeline: A TRB CDR3 sequence was counted as a dextramer-positive clonotype only if it was detected two or more times. Using estimated genomes, clonality was calculated as 1 minus Shannon entropy normalized by log2 of the number of unique productive sequences. TCRdb took over this immuneACCESS table, retaining in-frame rearrangements with V and J assigned. Such tables are incomplete; in checked studies, under half of the missing clones stem from an unresolved V gene, and the remainder is unexplained. D and trimming come from the DNA, and the V and J calls and clone size come from that table. This sample's table lists 74 clones.

The TCR was taken from a human donor with Merkel cell carcinoma. The chain is made from TRBV21-1 and TRBJ2-1; TRBD2 was called by the table and not checked on the DNA. TRBV21-1 has pseudogene status. The sample was CD4+ T cells from the tumor that bound a Merkel cell polyomavirus LT209-228 dextramer. The cell subset or site label of this sample denotes: CD4+ cells binding dextramer loaded with MCPyV large T-antigen peptide WEDLFCDESLSSPEPPSSSE (aa 209-228). The nucleotide sequence is TGTGCCAGCAGACCATTGGTAGCTAACCATTCCGACAATGAGCAGTTCTTC. It codes for CASRPLVANHSDNEQFF.